A selection of T cell receptor beta chains follows, all from one sample in a study of cytomegalovirus exposure and HLA in healthy donors. TCRdb's table, derived via immunoSEQ multiplex PCR, lists solely in-frame clones and lacks some. The sample has about 65,000 clones, approximately 82% seen once. Sequences were obtained from PBMCs. The receptors were gathered from a girl aged 10 to 17 in good health and CMV-seropositive. Each CDR3 is given with its conserved first and last residue. A D gene is named only where the DNA matches it firmly. Part of the rows lack a size; the others show once, few, many or a class for expanded clones.

v_call	clone_size	j_call	d_call	cdr3_aa	cdr3_nt
TRBV5-6	-	TRBJ2-5	-	CASSLGQIQETQYF	TGTGCCAGCAGCCTCGGACAGATCCAAGAGACCCAGTACTTC
TRBV19	-	TRBJ1-4	-	CASSSTATNEKLFF	TGTGCCAGTAGCTCGACAGCAACTAATGAAAAACTGTTTTTT
TRBV7-9	-	TRBJ1-4	-	CASSLASGGGVYEKLFF	TGTGCCAGCAGCTTAGCCTCCGGGGGGGGCGTTTATGAAAAACTGTTTTTT
TRBV10-2	-	TRBJ2-2	TRBD2	CASTVNRGANTGELFF	TGCGCCAGCACCGTAAACCGGGGGGCGAACACCGGGGAGCTGTTTTTT
TRBV7-2	-	TRBJ2-7	-	CASSKRPDSEVKQYF	TGTGCCAGCAGCAAGAGGCCGGACTCTGAGGTGAAGCAGTACTTC
TRBV6-6	-	TRBJ2-3	-	CASQPRTDTQYF	TGTGCCAGCCAACCTAGGACAGATACGCAGTATTTT
TRBV4-1	-	TRBJ1-6	-	CASSQEPPTYNSPLHF	TGCGCCAGCAGCCAAGAGCCCCCAACTTATAATTCACCCCTCCACTTT
TRBV5-1	few	TRBJ1-2	-	CASSLVGGRRYGYTF	TGCGCCAGCAGCTTGGTAGGTGGCAGGCGATATGGCTACACCTTC
TRBV11-2	-	TRBJ1-6	TRBD1	CASSSRDSYSPLHF	TGTGCCAGCAGCTCACGGGACAGCTATTCACCCCTCCACTTT
TRBV7-7	-	TRBJ2-2	TRBD2	CASSLGRGGLTGELFF	TGTGCTAGCAGCTTAGGCCGGGGGGGCCTAACCGGGGAGCTGTTTTTT
TRBV29-1	-	TRBJ2-1	-	CSVGASPSYNEQFF	TGCAGCGTTGGGGCCTCCCCCTCCTACAATGAGCAGTTCTTC
TRBV10-3	few	TRBJ1-5	-	CAIRPQGGNQPQHF	TGTGCCATCAGACCACAGGGAGGCAATCAGCCCCAGCATTTT
TRBV4-3	-	TRBJ1-3	-	CASSQDPEGEEGNTIYF	TGCGCCAGCAGCCAAGACCCCGAGGGGGAAGAAGGAAACACCATATATTTT
TRBV6-5	few	TRBJ1-4	-	CASSYRQAGKLFF	TGTGCCAGCAGTTACCGGCAGGCCGGAAAACTGTTTTTT
TRBV29-1	-	TRBJ2-4	-	CSAGSEVQYF	TGCAGCGCGGGGTCAGAGGTTCAGTACTTC
TRBV28	-	TRBJ2-1	TRBD1	CASTWDRGRGEQFF	TGTGCCAGCACTTGGGACAGGGGGCGCGGTGAGCAGTTCTTC
TRBV9	-	TRBJ1-2	TRBD1	CASSVEDRELYGYTF	TGTGCCAGCAGCGTAGAAGACAGGGAACTGTATGGCTACACCTTC
TRBV11-2	-	TRBJ1-1	-	CASSSQWRGGNTEAFF	TGTGCCAGCAGCTCCCAATGGAGGGGAGGGAACACTGAAGCTTTCTTT
TRBV7-2	-	TRBJ2-2	TRBD2	CASSLALGAGGGTGELFF	TGTGCCAGCAGCTTAGCTCTGGGGGCGGGGGGAGGCACCGGGGAGCTGTTTTTT
TRBV4-3	-	TRBJ2-1	-	CASSQDLGLAAVDEQFF	TGCGCCAGCAGCCAAGATTTGGGACTTGCGGCGGTCGATGAGCAGTTCTTC
TRBV5-1	-	TRBJ2-7	-	CASSLAVRYEQYF	TGCGCCAGCAGCTTGGCCGTCAGATACGAGCAGTACTTC
TRBV7-8	-	TRBJ1-1	-	CASSTRTAMNTEAFF	TGTGCCAGCAGCACCCGGACAGCCATGAACACTGAAGCTTTCTTT
TRBV10-3	few	TRBJ2-2	-	CAIGGAGLRNTGELFF	TGTGCCATCGGAGGGGCGGGACTGCGGAACACCGGGGAGCTGTTTTTT
TRBV7-8	-	TRBJ1-1	TRBD1	CASSLAQGQAEAFF	TGTGCCAGCAGCTTAGCGCAGGGACAGGCTGAAGCTTTCTTT
TRBV15	-	TRBJ2-3	TRBD1	CATSRGQGAADTQYF	TGTGCCACCAGCAGAGGACAGGGGGCGGCGGATACGCAGTATTTT
TRBV30	-	TRBJ1-2	-	CAWRLLGQGDYGYTF	TGTGCCTGGAGGCTATTGGGGCAGGGCGACTATGGCTACACCTTC
TRBV2	-	TRBJ1-4	-	CASSEDLWAGGEKLFF	TGTGCCAGCAGTGAGGACCTGTGGGCGGGGGGTGAAAAACTGTTTTTT
TRBV5-1	-	TRBJ2-3	TRBD1	CASSPSGQGAADTQYF	TGCGCCAGCAGCCCCTCGGGACAGGGGGCCGCAGATACGCAGTATTTT
TRBV7-9	once	TRBJ1-4	-	CASSSLQGEWANEKLFF	TGTGCCAGCAGCTCCTTACAGGGCGAGTGGGCTAATGAAAAACTGTTTTTT